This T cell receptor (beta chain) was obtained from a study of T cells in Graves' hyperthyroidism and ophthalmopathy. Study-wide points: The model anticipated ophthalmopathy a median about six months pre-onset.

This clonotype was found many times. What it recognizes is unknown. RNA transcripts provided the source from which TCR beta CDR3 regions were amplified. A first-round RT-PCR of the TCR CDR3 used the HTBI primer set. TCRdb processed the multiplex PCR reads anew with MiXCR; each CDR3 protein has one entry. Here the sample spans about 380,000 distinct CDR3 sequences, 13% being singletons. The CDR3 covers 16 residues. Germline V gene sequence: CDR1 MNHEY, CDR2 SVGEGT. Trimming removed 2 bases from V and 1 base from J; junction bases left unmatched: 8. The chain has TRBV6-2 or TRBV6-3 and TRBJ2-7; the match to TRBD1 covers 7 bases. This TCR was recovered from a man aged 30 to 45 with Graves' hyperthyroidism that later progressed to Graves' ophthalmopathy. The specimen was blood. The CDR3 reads CASSYHRDRESYEQYF. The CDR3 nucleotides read TGTGCCAGCAGTTACCACCGGGACAGAGAGTCCTACGAGCAGTACTTC.